This TCR beta chain stems from a study of CD8 T cells in ankylosing spondylitis. This clonotype is a singleton in its sample. The antigen is undetermined. This CDR3 has 16 amino acids. Germline loops: CDR1 LGHNA, CDR2 YNFKEQ. V lost 5 bases to trimming and J lost 7 bases, with 22 bases between them. Generation of TCR beta libraries employed quantitative 5'-RACE incorporating molecular barcodes. TCRdb re-called the 5' RACE reads with MiXCR, one entry per CDR3 protein. The sample records about 400,000 distinct CDR3 sequences, 20% to 25% being singletons. Study-wide findings and caveats: Matched ankylosing spondylitis synovial fluid reportedly showed significant enrichment of disease-linked clones. Typical of ankylosing spondylitis blood, it appeared, was a TCR beta motif of eight highly homologous variants. Reports of some motif variants in reactive arthritis synovial fluid and blood predate this one.

The sequence came from a male donor with ankylosing spondylitis or in good health (not recorded which). The chain carries TRBV4-2 and TRBJ2-3; D tentatively fits TRBD1 or TRBD2 (5 bases each). Material: blood, either unsorted or a sorted T cell fraction (not recorded which). The CDR3 region is CASSKGNAGALYTQYF. The CDR3 DNA sequence: TGTGCCAGCAGCAAAGGCAACGCCGGGGCGCTATATACGCAGTATTTT.